This T cell receptor (beta chain) was sequenced in a study of blood T cell repertoires in COVID-19. Study in general: Samples of COVID-19 (acute and convalescent) were obtained from the United States, Italy and Spain. Nucleic acid was either cDNA or gDNA, and it came from T cells, B-cell-depleted T cells, or PBMCs.

In the authors' methods: Researchers report that nucleated cell counts were estimated from reference gene primer amplification. Sequenced by immunoSEQ multiplex PCR; TCRdb stores in-frame clones only, minus some. For V, J and clone size, that table is used; D and trimming come from the DNA. Among 80,000 or so clones, over 75% were seen once, and the ten largest hold more than 9.5%. Seattle cases were enrolled at active infection and followed longitudinally. The CDR3 length is 16 residues. Germline CDR1 and CDR2: SGHRS and YFSETQ. J lost 1 base, V lost 2 bases, and 7 bases had no gene match. The gene calls are TRBV5-1 and TRBJ2-3; the match to TRBD1 covers 7 bases. Sequencing was carried out using peripheral blood. The source is a man aged 45 to 65 with COVID-19, enrolled during active disease. The chain's CDR3 is CASSLQGSDGTDTQYF. The CDR3 nucleotides are TGCGCCAGCAGCTTACAGGGGAGTGATGGCACAGATACGCAGTATTTT.